The rows below give T cell receptor beta chains drawn from one sample of a study of blood T cell repertoires in COVID-19. Profiled with immunoSEQ multiplex PCR; TCRdb holds only in-frame clones, not every one. This sample has 180,000 or so clones, with 84% found just once. Sequenced: PBMCs or T cells enriched from blood (not recorded which). These receptors originate from a man aged 45-60 years who had recovered from COVID-19. Each CDR3 is given with its conserved first and last residue. A D gene is named only where the DNA matches it firmly. The size entry is marked missing in some rows and otherwise reads once, few, many or a size class.

TRBD2	TRBV11-3	NA	TRBJ2-2	TGTGCCAGCAGCTTAACCTTCCGGGGGGGGAACACCGGGGAGCTGTTTTTT	CASSLTFRGGNTGELFF
TRBD1	TRBV7-2	NA	TRBJ1-2	TGTGCCAGCAGTTCGGACAGGGACTATGGCTACACCTTC	CASSSDRDYGYTF
NA	TRBV19	NA	TRBJ1-5	TGTGCCAGTAGTATAGATCTATCAGGCAGGGCGAGCCCCAATCAGCCCCAGCATTTT	CASSIDLSGRASPNQPQHF
TRBD1	TRBV6-1	NA	TRBJ1-4	TGTGCCAGCAGTGATTTAACAGGGGGCAAGGAAAAACTGTTTTTT	CASSDLTGGKEKLFF
NA	TRBV13	NA	TRBJ2-2	TGTGCCAGCAGCTTAGGCACAGGACCGGATTTGAACACCGGGGAGCTGTTTTTT	CASSLGTGPDLNTGELFF
TRBD1	TRBV6-6	NA	TRBJ2-1	TGTGCCAGCAGTTCCCCGACAGGGACTGAGCAGTTCTTC	CASSSPTGTEQFF
NA	TRBV6-5	NA	TRBJ2-7	TGTGCCAGCAGTTACGAGGGGGCCTACGAGCAGTACTTC	CASSYEGAYEQYF
TRBD2	TRBV9	NA	TRBJ2-4	TGTGCCAGCAGCGTAGAGGGACTAGGAAGTGGAGTGGACATTCAGTACTTC	CASSVEGLGSGVDIQYF
NA	TRBV5-1	NA	TRBJ2-5	TGCGCCAGCAGCTTGGCGAGCCGGGAGACCCAGTACTTC	CASSLASRETQYF
TRBD2	TRBV6-2/TRBV6-3	NA	TRBJ2-5	TGTGCCAGCAGTTACGGAGGGCTAGCGGGGTTTTCGCAAGAGACCCAGTACTTC	CASSYGGLAGFSQETQYF
TRBD1	TRBV5-6	NA	TRBJ2-7	TGTGCCAGCAGCTACACCGGGACAGGTGGGACCGAGCAGTACTTC	CASSYTGTGGTEQYF
NA	TRBV10-3	few	TRBJ2-7	TGTGCCATCAGTGAGAACGGGGGGCACGAGCAGTACTTC	CAISENGGHEQYF
NA	TRBV6-6	NA	TRBJ1-4	NA	CASSTSAADNEKLFF
NA	TRBV3-1/TRBV3-2	NA	TRBJ1-2	TGTGCCAGCAGCCCGGGGGTAGCGGATGGCTACACCTTC	CASSPGVADGYTF
NA	TRBV30	NA	TRBJ1-3	TGTGCCTGGAGTGTGTCGAAAGGGGCTTTTTCTGGAAACACCATATATTTT	CAWSVSKGAFSGNTIYF
TRBD1	TRBV5-1	NA	TRBJ1-4	TGCGCCAGCAGCTTGGGACAGGGGGCGGGATATGAAAAACTGTTTTTT	CASSLGQGAGYEKLFF
NA	TRBV3-1/TRBV3-2	NA	TRBJ2-2	TGTGCCAGCAGCCAAGGGGGCCTCGACACCGGGGAGCTGTTTTTT	CASSQGGLDTGELFF
TRBD1	TRBV9	NA	TRBJ1-3	TGTGCCAGCAGCGCCGGACAGGGGGCCTCTGGAAACACCATATATTTT	CASSAGQGASGNTIYF
NA	TRBV18	NA	TRBJ1-1	TGTGCCAGCTCACCACTCAAGAACACTGAAGCTTTCTTT	CASSPLKNTEAFF
NA	TRBV10-2	NA	TRBJ1-5	TGCGCCAGCAGTGAAGGGTCAGGGAGGAATCAGCCCCAGCATTTT	CASSEGSGRNQPQHF
NA	TRBV6-2/TRBV6-3	NA	TRBJ1-1	NA	CASSSSTANTEAFF
NA	TRBV7-9	NA	TRBJ2-1	TGTGCCAGCAGCTTCGTCCGGCTAGGGCAGTTCTTC	CASSFVRLGQFF
TRBD1	TRBV3-1/TRBV3-2	NA	TRBJ1-1	TGTGCCAGCAGCCAGCACAGGGGGGACACTGAAGCTTTCTTT	CASSQHRGDTEAFF
NA	TRBV7-3	NA	TRBJ1-6	TGTGCCAGCAGCTTACAGGGGCAGGAGAATTCACCCCTCCACTTT	CASSLQGQENSPLHF
NA	TRBV6-1	NA	TRBJ2-2	TGTGCCAGCAGTGAAATAGGACAGTCCACCGGGGAGCTGTTTTTT	CASSEIGQSTGELFF
TRBD2	TRBV19	NA	TRBJ2-5	TGTGCCAGTAGTTTCCCGAGGGGAAGGCCTAGCGGGGCTGAAGAGACCCAGTACTTC	CASSFPRGRPSGAEETQYF
NA	TRBV11-2	NA	TRBJ1-4	TGTGCCAGCAGCCGGGGGGAGTTTAATGAAAAACTGTTTTTT	CASSRGEFNEKLFF
NA	TRBV5-1	NA	TRBJ2-3	TGCGCCAGCAGCATTACTAGCTCCCGCACAGATACGCAGTATTTT	CASSITSSRTDTQYF
NA	TRBV7-6	NA	TRBJ1-6	TGTGCCAGCAGCTTAAGAGGGTATAATTCACCCCTCCACTTT	CASSLRGYNSPLHF
NA	TRBV9	many	TRBJ1-5	TGTGCCAGCAGCGCGGGTCATAGCAATCAGCCCCAGCATTTT	CASSAGHSNQPQHF
TRBD2	TRBV7-2	NA	TRBJ2-1	TGTGCCAGCAGCTTAAGTGGCTTTAGCGGGGGGCAAGAGCAGTTCTTC	CASSLSGFSGGQEQFF
TRBD1	TRBV30	NA	TRBJ2-3	TGTGCCTGGAGCGACAGGGGCAGCACAGATACGCAGTATTTT	CAWSDRGSTDTQYF
TRBD2	TRBV18	NA	TRBJ2-1	TGTGCCAGCTCACCACCGGGACTAGCGGGGGGGAATGAGCAGTTCTTC	CASSPPGLAGGNEQFF
TRBD1	TRBV28	NA	TRBJ2-2	TGTGCCAGCAGGACAGACAGGGCGAACACCGGGGAGCTGTTTTTT	CASRTDRANTGELFF
NA	TRBV6-2/TRBV6-3	NA	TRBJ1-3	TGTGCCAGCAGTTACCTTCCAGGGGACTCTGGAAACACCATATATTTT	CASSYLPGDSGNTIYF
TRBD1	TRBV5-1	NA	TRBJ2-7	TGCGCCAGCAGCACCAGGGACAGGAGCTACGAGCAGTACTTC	CASSTRDRSYEQYF
TRBD1	TRBV5-1	NA	TRBJ1-6	TGCGCCAGCAGCTGGGACAGCAATTCACCCCTCCACTTT	CASSWDSNSPLHF
NA	TRBV12-3/TRBV12-4	NA	TRBJ1-1	TGTGCCAGCAGTCCCAACCGACAGAATGAAGCTTTCTTT	CASSPNRQNEAFF
TRBD1	TRBV5-1	NA	TRBJ1-2	TGCGCCAGCACCACTACAGGGGTAGGTGATGGCTACACCTTC	CASTTTGVGDGYTF
NA	TRBV6-5	NA	TRBJ1-2	TGTGCCAGCACGACTTTGGGGGGAAATAATGGCTACACCTTC	CASTTLGGNNGYTF
TRBD2	TRBV30	NA	TRBJ2-2	TGTGCCTGGTTACGACTAGCGGGCGATATTACCGGGGAGCTGTTTTTT	CAWLRLAGDITGELFF
NA	TRBV5-4	many	TRBJ1-2	TGTGCCAGCAGCTCCCCTCTGGAGGGCTACACCTTC	CASSSPLEGYTF
NA	TRBV3-1/TRBV3-2	NA	TRBJ2-3	TGTGCCAGCAGCCCCGCGGGCAGCTCCACGCAGTATTTT	CASSPAGSSTQYF
NA	TRBV6-1	NA	TRBJ1-2	TGTGCCAGCAGTGAACAAAACTATGGCTACACCTTC	CASSEQNYGYTF
NA	TRBV7-9	NA	TRBJ1-2	TGTGCCAGCAGCTCAACAGGGCCTGATGGCTACACCTTC	CASSSTGPDGYTF
TRBD1	TRBV6-5	NA	TRBJ1-1	TGTGCCAGCAGTTACCAGGGGGTCACTGAAGCTTTCTTT	CASSYQGVTEAFF